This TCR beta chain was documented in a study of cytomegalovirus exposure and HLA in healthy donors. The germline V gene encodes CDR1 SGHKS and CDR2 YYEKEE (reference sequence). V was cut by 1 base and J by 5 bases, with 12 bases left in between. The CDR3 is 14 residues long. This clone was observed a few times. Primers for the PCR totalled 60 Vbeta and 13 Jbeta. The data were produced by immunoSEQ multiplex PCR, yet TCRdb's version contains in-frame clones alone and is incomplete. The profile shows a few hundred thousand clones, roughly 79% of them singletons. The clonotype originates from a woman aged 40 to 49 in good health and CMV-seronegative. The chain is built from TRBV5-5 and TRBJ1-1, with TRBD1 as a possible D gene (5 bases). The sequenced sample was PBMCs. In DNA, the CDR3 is TGTGCCAGCAGCTTGTCTGCAGGGAGGACTGAAGCTTTCTTT. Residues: CASSLSAGRTEAFF.